The 18 T cell receptor beta chains reported below all come from one sample, sequenced in a study of OX40 agonist ivuxolimab in advanced cancers. Data came from immunoSEQ multiplex PCR; TCRdb stores just in-frame clones and leaves some out. The repertoire consists of 55,000 to 75,000 clones, with roughly 87% occurring once and the leading ten covering just over 2%. Sequenced material: CD4+ or CD8+ T cells sorted from blood, taken in a trial of the OX40 agonist ivuxolimab. These receptors originate from an adult with an advanced solid tumor such as melanoma, head and neck, liver or kidney cancer.

This chain uses TRBV5-1 with TRBJ1-1, with D possibly TRBD1 on 6 matching bases. V lost 1 base to trimming and J lost 1 base, with 11 bases between them. Germline V gene sequence: CDR1 SGHRS, CDR2 YFSETQ. This CDR3 contains 15 residues. The DNA for the CDR3 is TGCGCCAGCAGCTTGTATCGGGGGGCGAACACTGAAGCTTTCTTT. It yields the protein CASSLYRGANTEAFF.

The gene calls are TRBV25-1 and TRBJ2-1, with a tentative D call TRBD2 (6 bases). The germline V gene has CDR1 MGHDK and CDR2 SYGVNS. This CDR3 contains 15 residues. Deletions cut 7 bases from V and 4 bases from J, with 17 bases between. The CDR3 DNA reads TGTGCCAGCACGAGCGACGGGGGATATTACAATGAGCAGTTCTTC. Its protein product is CASTSDGGYYNEQFF. Supplemented by reference TRBV25-1 and TRBJ2-1, the full variable domain reads EADIYQTPRYLVIGTGKKITLECSQTMGHDKMYWYQQDPGMELHLIHYSYGVNSTEKGDLSSESTVSRIRTEHFPLTLESARPSHTSQYLCASTSDGGYYNEQFFGPGTRLTVL.

The genes are TRBV11-3 and TRBJ2-1, with D tentatively TRBD2 (6 bases). V dropped 1 base and J dropped 9 bases, with 13 bases sitting between them. The CDR3 covers 14 residues. Per germline, CDR1 SGHNT and CDR2 YENEEA. CDR3 sequence: CASSLGLEDGEQFF. The CDR3 DNA is TGTGCCAGCAGCTTAGGACTAGAGGACGGTGAGCAGTTCTTC. Together with reference TRBV11-3 and TRBJ2-1, the CDR3 gives the full variable domain: EAGVVQSPRYKIIEKKQPVAFWCNPISGHNTLYWYLQNLGQGPELLIRYENEEAVDDSQLPKDRFSAERLKGVDSTLKIQPAELGDSAVYLCASSLGLEDGEQFFGPGTRLTVL.

The rearrangement uses TRBV5-4 and TRBJ2-2; TRBD2 aligns across 10 bases. Germline V gene sequence: CDR1 SGHNT, CDR2 YYREEE (reference sequence). Losses at the gene ends were 1 base for V and 4 bases for J; bases not matched to a gene: 1. This CDR3 region has 15 residues. CDR3 sequence reads: CASSLSGRATGELFF. In DNA, the CDR3 is TGTGCCAGCAGCTTGAGCGGGAGGGCCACCGGGGAGCTGTTTTTT.

This chain connects TRBV4-2 to TRBJ1-2; D gene ambiguous. Trimming pared 5 bases from V and 7 bases from J, leaving 8 bases between. Germline assignment: CDR1 LGHNA and CDR2 YNFKEQ. The length of the CDR3 is 11 residues. CDR3 in DNA: TGTGCCAGCAGCACACCCGGTGGCTACACCTTC. Its translation is CASSTPGGYTF.

CDR3 loop: CASSENPTGGRAFF. CDR3 coding DNA: TGTGCCAGCAGCGAAAACCCGACAGGGGGCCGAGCTTTCTTT. The V call is TRBV2, the J call TRBJ1-1; 10 bases are a match to TRBD1. CDR1 and CDR2 from the germline V gene are SNHLY and FYNNEI. The CDR3 is 14 amino acids. The V and J ends lost 6 bases and 10 bases, in that order; junction bases with no gene match: 11.

V is TRBV5-1 and J is TRBJ1-1; 7 bases line up with TRBD1. There are 14 residues in the CDR3. Trimming took 4 bases from V and 3 from J; bases not matched to a gene: 6. Germline CDR1 reads SGHRS; CDR2 reads YFSETQ. The CDR3 loop reads CASSVKGADTEAFF. The CDR3, as DNA: TGCGCCAGCAGCGTGAAGGGGGCTGACACTGAAGCTTTCTTT.

This chain joins TRBV28 and TRBJ1-2, with 7 nucleotides matching TRBD1. Germline assignment: CDR1 MDHEN and CDR2 SYDVKM. CDR3 length equals 17 residues. Trimming took 5 bases from V and 4 from J; bases not matched to a gene: 16. The CDR3: CASSSGTVRGGSYGYTF. The CDR3 coding sequence is TGTGCCAGCAGTAGCGGGACAGTAAGGGGGGGGAGCTATGGCTACACCTTC.

This chain uses TRBV6-5 with TRBJ1-2, with 7 positions matching TRBD1. CDR3 length: 14 amino acids. From germline, CDR1 is MNHEY and CDR2 SVGAGI. V gave up 8 bases and J gave up 6 bases; unmatched junction bases: 12. CDR3 in amino acids: CASRQSGQRDGYTF. CDR3 DNA sequence: TGTGCCAGCCGACAGTCGGGACAGAGAGATGGCTACACCTTC.

This chain connects TRBV28 to TRBJ2-2; no clear D gene. CDR3 length: 12 amino acids. Germline assignment: CDR1 MDHEN and CDR2 SYDVKM. Trimming took off 9 bases at V and 3 bases at J, with 8 bases between the two ends. The chain's CDR3 is CASLLHTGELFF. The DNA for the CDR3 is TGTGCCAGTTTGCTCCACACCGGGGAGCTGTTTTTT.

V is TRBV28 and J is TRBJ1-2; the match to TRBD1 covers 8 bases. The CDR3 is 14 amino acids. Germline CDR1 reads MDHEN; CDR2 reads SYDVKM. The trim removed 7 bases at V and 8 bases at J, leaving 12 bases unmatched. CDR3 bases: TGTGCCAGCAACACCCTCGGGCAGGGGGCCGGCTACACCTTC. It codes for CASNTLGQGAGYTF.

There are a few counts of this clone. The chain has TRBV15 and TRBJ2-7; tentatively, D is TRBD2 (6 bases). The germline CDR1 and CDR2 sequences are LNHNV and YYDKDF (reference sequence). The CDR3 has 15 residues. Trimming shortened V by 2 bases and J by 5 bases, and 16 bases separated the two germline ends. The CDR3 coding sequence is TGTGCCACCAGCAGACGCTCGACTAGTTTCAACGAGCAGTACTTC. This gives the protein CATSRRSTSFNEQYF.

The chain uses TRBV5-4 and TRBJ2-1, with a tentative D call TRBD2 (6 bases). The V and J ends lost 3 bases and 1 base respectively, with 23 bases between them. Per the germline V gene, CDR1 is SGHNT and CDR2 is YYREEE (reference sequence). The CDR3 is 19 amino acids. The CDR3 loop reads CASSSVGSGEVSSYNEQFF. DNA for the CDR3: TGTGCCAGCAGCTCGGTGGGTTCGGGGGAAGTTAGTTCCTACAATGAGCAGTTCTTC. Supplemented by reference TRBV5-4 and TRBJ2-1, the full variable domain reads ETGVTQSPTHLIKTRGQQVTLRCSSQSGHNTVSWYQQALGQGPQFIFQYYREEENGRGNFPPRFSGLQFPNYSSELNVNALELDDSALYLCASSSVGSGEVSSYNEQFFGPGTRLTVL.

The DNA for the CDR3 is TGTGCCAGCAGGCCCGGGGCCACGAACACTGAAGCTTTCTTT. Translated, it gives CASRPGATNTEAFF. The rearrangement links TRBV6-1 to TRBJ1-1; tentative D call: TRBD1 (5 bases). The CDR3 runs to 14 residues. V was shortened by 6 bases and J by 1 base, with 12 bases between the two germline ends. Germline V gives CDR1 MNHNS, CDR2 SASEGT.

This sequence joins TRBV9 and TRBJ1-3; a possible D gene is TRBD1 (6 bases). V was cut by 0 bases and J by 0 bases, with 10 bases left in between. CDR3 length: 16 residues. Germline-derived CDR1 and CDR2 are SGDLS and YYNGEE. The DNA of the CDR3 is TGTGCCAGCAGCGTAGCCGGACAGAGCTCTGGAAACACCATATATTTT. It is translated as CASSVAGQSSGNTIYF.

V usage is TRBV4-2 and J usage is TRBJ2-3; TRBD2 agrees at 9 bases. The V gene end was trimmed by 2 bases and the J gene end by 5 bases; junction bases not matched to a gene: 11. The CDR3 covers 17 residues. Germline V gives CDR1 LGHNA, CDR2 YNFKEQ. The DNA for the CDR3 is TGTGCCAGCAGCCAATCGAGGGGCGGGAGGGCAGGAGATACGCAGTATTTT. It yields the protein CASSQSRGGRAGDTQYF.

V is TRBV5-1 and J is TRBJ2-5, with 9 bases aligning to TRBD1. Germline assignment: CDR1 SGHRS and CDR2 YFSETQ. The CDR3 contains 13 residues. Trimming at V came to 3 bases and at J to 3 bases, leaving 0 bases not matched to a gene. The CDR3, as DNA: TGCGCCAGCAGCTGGACAGGGGAAGAGACCCAGTACTTC. Amino acids: CASSWTGEETQYF.

V gene TRBV11-2 combines with J gene TRBJ1-2; D uncertain. The CDR3 runs to 16 residues. CDR1 SGHAT and CDR2 FQNNGV come from the germline V gene. Trimming took off 0 bases at V and 2 bases at J, with 13 bases between the two ends. The DNA for the CDR3 is TGTGCCAGCAGCTTAGACCTGGCCTCGAGCAACTATGGCTACACCTTC. Translation: CASSLDLASSNYGYTF.